A single sample gave rise to the 21 T cell receptor beta chains below, sequenced in a study of cytomegalovirus exposure and HLA in healthy donors. Both 60 Vbeta primers and 13 Jbeta primers went into the PCR. This table comes from immunoSEQ multiplex PCR, and its TCRdb copy is limited to in-frame clones, with some not included. The table lists over 70,000 clones, less than 75% of them singletons. Sequenced sample: PBMCs. The origin of the receptors is a man aged 25-45 years in good health and CMV-seronegative.

This clone was recorded only once. The chain carries TRBV27 and TRBJ2-7; TRBD2 agrees at 8 bases. The CDR3 loop spans 13 amino acids. Germline-derived CDR1 and CDR2 are MNHEY and SMNVEV (reference sequence). Germline trimming cut 2 bases from V and 12 bases from J; bases unmatched to any gene: 9. The CDR3: CASSLTGGYLRYF. In nucleotides, the CDR3 is TGTGCCAGCAGTTTAACGGGGGGGTACCTGAGGTACTTC.

This clone showed up just a few times. This chain's CDR3 is CASSEASGAHYEQYF. The CDR3 DNA follows: TGTGCCAGCAGTGAGGCTAGCGGGGCCCACTACGAGCAGTACTTC. This chain links TRBV2 with TRBJ2-7; 9 bases align to TRBD2. The CDR3 consists of 15 residues. Trimming at V came to 3 bases and at J to 3 bases, leaving 6 bases not matched to a gene. Per germline, CDR1 SNHLY and CDR2 FYNNEI.

The rearrangement uses TRBV6-6 and TRBJ1-1, with a weak D call TRBD1 (5 bases). The CDR3 covers 14 residues. The V gene lost 2 bases and the J gene lost 0 bases, with 7 bases spanning the gap. In germline, CDR1 is MNHNY, CDR2 SVGAGI (reference sequence). CDR3 loop: CASSYGGLNTEAFF. CDR3 nucleotide sequence: TGTGCCAGCAGTTACGGGGGGTTGAACACTGAAGCTTTCTTT.

The chain uses TRBV30 and TRBJ2-1; D is possibly TRBD2 (5 bases). This CDR3 region has 11 residues. CDR1 is GTSNPN, CDR2 SVGIG, per germline (reference sequence). The ends were cut back, 0 bases at V and 9 bases at J, with 6 bases in the middle. CDR3 bases: TGTGCCTGGAGTGTTCGGGGTGAGCAGTTCTTC. Amino acid sequence: CAWSVRGEQFF.

This chain connects TRBV27 to TRBJ2-7; D possibly corresponds to TRBD2 (5 bases). The germline gives CDR1 MNHEY, CDR2 SMNVEV (reference sequence). V lost 0 bases, J lost 0 bases, and 15 bases lay in between. CDR3 length equals 17 residues. CDR3 nucleotide sequence: TGTGCCAGCAGTTTATCGTCTCTCGGGGTTAGCTCCTACGAGCAGTACTTC. Its protein product is CASSLSSLGVSSYEQYF.

The gene calls are TRBV7-9 and TRBJ1-1, with 9 nucleotides matching TRBD1. This CDR3 comprises 17 residues. The V gene's germline CDR1 is SEHNR and CDR2 FQNEAQ (reference sequence). V lost 4 bases, J lost 1 base, and 10 bases stayed unmatched. The CDR3 reads CASSSLPGQGRNTEAFF. In DNA, the CDR3 is TGTGCCAGCAGCTCTCTCCCGGGACAGGGACGGAACACTGAAGCTTTCTTT.

The V gene is TRBV7-2, the J gene TRBJ1-4, with a tentative D call TRBD1 (6 bases). CDR1 and CDR2 (germline): SGHTA, FQGNSA. V shed 1 base and J shed 13 bases, with 10 bases lying between them. The CDR3 is 12 residues long. CDR3: CASSLGGGGLFF. CDR3 DNA: TGTGCCAGCAGCTTAGGAGGGGGGGGACTGTTTTTT.

V and J are TRBV4-2 and TRBJ2-2; TRBD2 matches 14 bases. V trimming: 2 bases; J trimming: 6 bases; junction bases outside the gene matches: 11. The CDR3 has 19 residues. The germline gives CDR1 LGHNA, CDR2 YNFKEQ. The CDR3 nucleotides are TGTGCCAGCAGCCAACCCGGACTAGCGGGGGGCGGGGGTGCCGGGGAGCTGTTTTTT. As protein: CASSQPGLAGGGGAGELFF.

The rearrangement links TRBV6-5 to TRBJ2-7, with TRBD1 identical over 8 bases. The CDR3 consists of 13 residues. Trimming removed 5 bases from V and 5 bases from J; junction bases left unmatched: 5. Germline V lookup: CDR1 MNHEY, CDR2 SVGAGI. CDR3 in DNA: TGTGCCAGCAGTCAGGGGGCGTACCACGAGCAGTACTTC. Protein: CASSQGAYHEQYF.

The chain links TRBV30 to TRBJ2-7, with D possibly matching TRBD2 (5 bases). Germline V gene lookup returns CDR1 GTSNPN and CDR2 SVGIG (reference sequence). The CDR3 runs to 11 residues. With 3 bases removed from V and 5 bases from J, the gap between germline ends came to 8 bases. CDR3 residues: CAWRGVHEQYF. DNA for the CDR3: TGTGCCTGGAGGGGAGTACACGAGCAGTACTTC. The variable domain in full, completed from reference TRBV30 and TRBJ2-7, reads SQTIHQWPATLVQPVGSPLSLECTVEGTSNPNLYWYRQAAGRGLQLLFYSVGIGQISSEVPQNLSASRPQDRQFILSSKKLLLSDSGFYLCAWRGVHEQYFGPGTRLTVT.

The chain recombines TRBV7-6 with TRBJ1-1; no reliable D call. Germline V gene sequence: CDR1 SGHVS, CDR2 FNYEAQ. There are 13 residues in the CDR3. The ends were cut back, 5 bases at V and 9 bases at J, with 16 bases in the middle. DNA of the CDR3: TGTGCCAGCAGCGACCGAGGCGGGGATAAAGCTTTCTTT. It translates to CASSDRGGDKAFF.

This clone appeared a few times. The rearrangement uses TRBV5-1 and TRBJ2-3, with TRBD2 as a possible D gene (6 bases). The CDR3 contains 16 residues. V lost 0 bases and J lost 5, with 16 bases in between. Germline V gives CDR1 SGHRS, CDR2 YFSETQ. The CDR3 coding sequence is TGCGCCAGCAGCTTGGTCGGCAGGGAGGTTATAGATACGCAGTATTTT. Translating gives CASSLVGREVIDTQYF.

This chain uses TRBV2 with TRBJ1-2; TRBD1 aligns across 8 bases. This CDR3 has 14 amino acids. CDR1 and CDR2 from the germline V gene are SNHLY and FYNNEI. The V and J ends lost 3 bases and 3 bases, in that order; junction bases with no gene match: 3. In nucleotides, the CDR3 is TGTGCCAGCAGTGACAGGGGGCTGGACTATGGCTACACCTTC. It codes for CASSDRGLDYGYTF.

There are a few counts of this clone. The genes are TRBV5-4 and TRBJ2-5; D perhaps matches TRBD2 (6 bases). This CDR3 has 17 residues. V shed 4 bases and J shed 2 bases, with 21 bases lying between them. The germline V gene has CDR1 SGHNT and CDR2 YYREEE (reference sequence). CDR3 nucleotide sequence: TGTGCCAGCAGCGGGGGGAGAGGGGATCGCGAGCAAGAGACCCAGTACTTC. It codes for CASSGGRGDREQETQYF.

The V gene is TRBV29-1, the J gene TRBJ2-2; the D is unclear. Looked up from germline, CDR1 is SQVTM and CDR2 is ANQGSEA. CDR3 size: 11 residues. Trimming took off 4 bases at V and 3 bases at J, with 3 bases between the two ends. The CDR3 region has the DNA TGCAGCGTTGCGTACACCGGGGAGCTGTTTTTT. It yields the protein CSVAYTGELFF.

This chain uses TRBV7-9 with TRBJ2-1; 8 bases agree with TRBD2. Per the germline V gene, CDR1 is SEHNR and CDR2 is FQNEAQ (reference sequence). The CDR3 loop spans 15 amino acids. The V segment lost 5 bases and the J segment 8 bases; nucleotides outside the gene matches: 11. The CDR3 spells CASSPGVGRAHEQFF. The CDR3 DNA is TGTGCCAGCAGCCCCGGCGTCGGGAGGGCCCATGAGCAGTTCTTC.

This clone was seen just once. The chain carries TRBV7-9 and TRBJ2-1; D may be TRBD2 (5 bases). Germline V CDR1 and CDR2: SEHNR, FQNEAQ (reference sequence). The CDR3 extends over 16 amino acids. V shed 5 bases and J shed 8 bases, with 22 bases lying between them. The CDR3 DNA reads as TGTGCCAGCAGCCGGACGGAGGTGGGGTCGTACGATGAGCAGTTCTTC. It specifies CASSRTEVGSYDEQFF.

The CDR3 sequence: CAWNRGGQPQHF. In DNA form, the CDR3 reads TGTGCCTGGAACAGGGGCGGTCAGCCCCAGCATTTT. The chain couples TRBV30 to TRBJ1-5, with 7 bases matching TRBD1. The CDR3 is 12 residues long. Looked up from germline, CDR1 is GTSNPN and CDR2 is SVGIG (reference sequence). V dropped 4 bases and J dropped 6; count of bases not matched to a gene: 3.

The rearrangement links TRBV7-8 to TRBJ1-1, with D perhaps matching TRBD1 (6 bases). The length of the CDR3 is 14 residues. The germline V and J ends were trimmed by 5 bases and 4 bases, with 14 bases remaining between them. Looked up from germline, CDR1 is SGHVS and CDR2 is FQNEAQ. CDR3 protein: CASSPLGGGTEAFF. The CDR3 region has the DNA TGTGCCAGCAGCCCGCTAGGGGGGGGCACTGAAGCTTTCTTT.

The chain is built from TRBV7-2 and TRBJ1-2; D might be TRBD1 (5 bases). V shed 5 bases and J shed 0 bases, with 13 bases lying between them. The length of the CDR3 is 15 residues. CDR1 SGHTA and CDR2 FQGNSA come from the germline V gene. The CDR3 loop reads CASSPGGGTNYGYTF. The CDR3 region has the DNA TGTGCCAGCAGCCCCGGGGGGGGGACTAACTATGGCTACACCTTC.

The chain carries TRBV5-1 and TRBJ1-1; 7 bases match TRBD1. V was pared by 2 bases and J by 7 bases, with 5 bases of the junction left unmatched. The CDR3 is made up of 13 amino acids. Germline lookup yields CDR1 SGHRS and CDR2 YFSETQ. The CDR3 sequence: CASSFGQEFEAFF. CDR3 DNA: TGCGCCAGCAGCTTCGGACAGGAATTTGAAGCTTTCTTT.